This TCR beta chain was captured in a study of CD8 T cells in ankylosing spondylitis (dated by TCRdb to the late 2010s). Regarding the research as a whole: To find TCR variants linked to disease, the study profiled T cell receptor beta repertoires in ankylosing spondylitis patients and healthy donors. Peripheral blood was sampled, and synovial fluid was additionally collected from ankylosing spondylitis patients. The whole study cohort included 108 healthy donors and 25 or so ankylosing spondylitis patients. General findings and caveats noted by the study authors: The disease-linked clones had a CD8+ phenotype and were found at relatively low frequencies in peripheral blood. A TCR beta motif of 7 or 8 highly homologous amino acid variants appeared characteristic of blood from ankylosing spondylitis patients. According to the report, matched synovial fluid samples from ankylosing spondylitis patients were significantly enriched for the disease-linked clones. Some of the motif variants had been reported before in the synovial fluid and blood of reactive arthritis patients, a finding that suggests common disease-initiation mechanisms.

Taken from cysteine to phenylalanine, the CDR3 has 17 residues. Of all the DNA, just the CDR3 is kept, 51 bases in frame from base 1. CDR1 and CDR2 are read off the germline V gene (reference sequence) as LGHDT and YNNKEL. After removal of 2 bases from V and 0 bases from J, the junction retains 8 bases not matched to a gene. On this clonotype itself: This clone's antigen is unknown. Base qualities are missing; no much larger clone stands one base away.

This sample was sequenced with an Illumina HiSeq 2500. Quantitative 5'-RACE with molecular barcodes was used to prepare TCR beta libraries. Under the source paper's analysis protocol: A new computational method based on a probabilistic model of VDJ rearrangement was used to identify disease-linked TCR variants. TCRdb trimmed public reads at Q25 via fastp, called clones via MiXCR and kept in-frame beta chains. All rows with the same CDR3 protein become a single entry with the most common DNA and genes. None of the V and J calls come from the authors' own analysis; TCRdb made them. For this sample there are a few hundred thousand distinct CDR3 sequences; more than 20% appear just once. Of the sample, about 4% falls within the top ten clones.

The sequenced sample consisted of blood, either unsorted or a sorted T cell fraction (not recorded which). The chain joins TRBV3-1 to TRBJ2-7; TRBD2 agrees with 9 junctional bases. This sequence originates from a female donor with ankylosing spondylitis or in good health (not recorded which). The nucleotide sequence reads as follows: TGTGCCAGCAGCCAACTCCTAGCGGGATTGAACTCCTACGAGCAGTACTTC. The encoded protein is CASSQLLAGLNSYEQYF.